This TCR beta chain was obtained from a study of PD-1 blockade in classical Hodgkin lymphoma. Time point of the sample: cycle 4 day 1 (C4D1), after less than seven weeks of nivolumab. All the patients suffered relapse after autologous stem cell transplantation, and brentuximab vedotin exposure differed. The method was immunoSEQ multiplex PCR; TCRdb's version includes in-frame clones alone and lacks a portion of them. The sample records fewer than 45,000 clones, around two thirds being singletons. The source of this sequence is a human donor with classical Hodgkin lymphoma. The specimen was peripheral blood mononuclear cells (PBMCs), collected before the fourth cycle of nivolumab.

Here the CDR3 DNA reads TGTGCCAGCTCACCTTCTCGCACGGACAGGGTGGTAAGCAATCAGCCCCAGCATTTT. It specifies CASSPSRTDRVVSNQPQHF. The chain joins TRBV18 to TRBJ1-5, with 8 bases identical to TRBD1. Germline loops: CDR1 KGHSH, CDR2 LQKENI. V trimming: 3 bases; J trimming: 1 base; junction bases outside the gene matches: 14. This CDR3 comprises 19 residues.